Listed below are T cell receptor beta chains from one sample, sequenced in a study of cytomegalovirus exposure and HLA in healthy donors. Here immunoSEQ multiplex PCR was the method, and the copy in TCRdb shows in-frame clones only, minus some. Among roughly 140,000 clones listed, roughly nine tenths were seen once. The sequenced sample was PBMCs. The receptors derive from a woman under 30 in good health and CMV-seropositive. CDR3s include the opening cysteine and the closing phenylalanine or tryptophan. The order of the fields is J gene, V gene, CDR3 protein.

>TRBJ2-7|TRBV30
CAWSVSGSYEQYF
>TRBJ2-7|TRBV18
CASSPSGGVSQYEQYF
>TRBJ1-5|TRBV30
CAWSLVGVGNQPQHF
>TRBJ1-2|TRBV6-1
CASSERGGLDGYTF
>TRBJ1-1|TRBV6-5
CASRTQGLNTEAFF
>TRBJ2-3|TRBV5-4
CASSLKGPDTQYF
>TRBJ1-5|TRBV5-1
CASSLGTGNQPQHF
>TRBJ2-7|TRBV11-2
CASSQLERSREQYF
>TRBJ2-7|TRBV11-1
CASSSAGQGPYEQYF
>TRBJ2-7|TRBV6-1
CASSEDSSYEQYF
>TRBJ1-5|TRBV4-1
CASSQGGRGSRGQPQHF
>TRBJ2-7|TRBV9
CASSPGQGVIGQYF
>TRBJ1-1|TRBV10-3
CAISESTGGGTEAFF
>TRBJ1-1|TRBV5-6
CASSFPAGTVNTEAFF
>TRBJ2-1|TRBV27
CASSLLSGTSGRNEQFF
>TRBJ2-3|TRBV19
CASSRRTGGTDTQYF
>TRBJ2-7|TRBV11-2
CASSLRTGPYEQYF
>TRBJ2-5|TRBV5-1
CASSSTHATGGAETQYF
>TRBJ2-3|TRBV5-6
CASSLLASGRGTDTQYF
>TRBJ2-5|TRBV6-5
CASSYGDRETQYF
>TRBJ2-7|TRBV4-2
CASSRTSGLKTSSYEQYF
>TRBJ2-3|TRBV30
CAWGVAGGSTDTQYF
>TRBJ1-4|TRBV28
CASSQGQSSNEKLFF
>TRBJ1-1|TRBV4-1
CASSQVQDRATEAFF
>TRBJ1-1|TRBV19
CASSVSQGFEAFF
>TRBJ1-1|TRBV4-2
CASTPGQGNTEAFF
>TRBJ2-7|TRBV19
CASSIGGYEQYF
>TRBJ2-7|TRBV6-1
CASSEGWRPRQYF
>TRBJ2-7|TRBV6-6
CASSTYRGGYEQYF
>TRBJ2-2|TRBV10-1
CASQLGPTTGELFF
>TRBJ1-2|TRBV6-5
CASYRGNYGYTF
>TRBJ1-1|TRBV11-3
CASSLASGTWTEAFF
>TRBJ2-1|TRBV27
CASSLLLQGLGLAGRSYNEQFF
>TRBJ2-4|TRBV30
CAWSRGSKNIQYF
>TRBJ2-3|TRBV5-4
CASSLFSSGRVGDTQYF
>TRBJ2-7|TRBV9
CASSVEIGYEQYF
>TRBJ2-1|TRBV5-4
CASSLLDEQFF
>TRBJ1-1|TRBV6-1
CASSDRVNTEAFF
>TRBJ1-1|TRBV5-8
CASSLYGQAEAFF
>TRBJ2-7|TRBV30
CAWSVPGGALPEQYF
>TRBJ2-2|TRBV19
CASSKASASGKTGELFF
>TRBJ1-3|TRBV11-2
CASSLVSLYSGNTIYF
>TRBJ2-7|TRBV11-3
CASSLEQGSYEQYF
>TRBJ2-3|TRBV27
CASSFATSALTDTQYF
>TRBJ1-1|TRBV7-6
CASSLRIGQRGQNTEAFF
>TRBJ2-7|TRBV4-3
CASSQGSGASGNLENEQYF
>TRBJ2-2|TRBV2
CASSPGTGGDTGELFF
>TRBJ1-2|TRBV27
CASSLLVRGRGYTF
>TRBJ2-7|TRBV19
CASSINSPRTGGFHEQYF
>TRBJ2-4|TRBV2
CASRRGAKNIQYF
>TRBJ1-1|TRBV19
CACRWDRENTEAFF
>TRBJ1-5|TRBV13
CASGSGEGNQPQHF
>TRBJ1-5|TRBV2
CASNPWGDQPQHF
>TRBJ2-5|TRBV28
CASRQTRSETQYF